This T cell receptor beta chain came from a study of blood T cell repertoires in COVID-19. For the study at large: Acute and convalescent COVID-19 samples came from the United States, Italy and Spain.

Per the study methods: Estimation of nucleated cell counts relied on the amplification of reference gene primers. Some clones are missing from TCRdb's copy, which holds only in-frame ones; the method was immunoSEQ multiplex PCR. V and J calls and clone size come straight from that table; D and trimming were deduced from the DNA. The table lists around 300,000 clones, around 82% of them singletons. The clonotype comes from a woman between 50 and 59 years old who had recovered from COVID-19. Material: peripheral blood.

The CDR3 sequence: CASSLSLASGLQGEQFF. CDR3 bases: TGTGCCAGCAGCTTATCTCTGGCTAGCGGACTACAGGGTGAGCAGTTCTTC. The chain has TRBV7-3 and TRBJ2-1; a weak D match, TRBD2 (7 bases). The V end was cut by 2 bases, the J end by 9 bases, with 23 bases between. Germline V CDR1 and CDR2: SGHTA, FQGTGA. CDR3 length: 17 residues.